The 3 T cell receptor beta chains presented below share a single source sample, sequenced in a study of human T cells and chemical hapten exposure. Time point given: patch test 2, 6 weeks after DPC sensitization. Documented treatment: therapeutic diphenylcyclopropenone sensitization with weekly scalp DPC. Using its own MiXCR run on the RACE reads, TCRdb lists one record per CDR3 protein. The sample carries about 350,000 distinct CDR3 sequences, under 6.5% recorded once. The starting material was whole blood, obtained in connection with sensitization to the hapten diphenylcyclopropenone (DPC). The receptors were gathered from a woman in her late teens or twenties with alopecia areata. Some clones in this sample may be carry-over from other donors' samples.

This clonotype was found a few times. This chain links TRBV5-6 with TRBJ2-1; 10 bases are shared with TRBD2. Germline V gene lookup returns CDR1 SGHDT and CDR2 YYEEEE. V was clipped by 3 bases and J by 0 bases; unmatched bases: 6. CDR3 length: 17 residues. The CDR3 here is CASSSRTSGGSYNEQFF. DNA for the CDR3: TGTGCCAGCAGCTCCAGGACTAGCGGAGGCTCCTACAATGAGCAGTTCTTC.

The CDR3 nucleotides are TGTGCCAGCAGCCAAGACCTTTGGGGACCGGGCAATGAGCAGTTCTTC. Its translation is CASSQDLWGPGNEQFF. The chain employs TRBV4-2 and TRBJ2-1; perhaps D is TRBD1 or TRBD2 (5 bases each). Trimming pared 0 bases from V and 6 bases from J, leaving 15 bases between. CDR1 is LGHNA, CDR2 YNFKEQ, per germline. The CDR3 covers 16 residues.

This clonotype was seen ten or more times. The chain uses TRBV9 and TRBJ2-3; TRBD2 aligns across 11 bases. Germline assignment: CDR1 SGDLS and CDR2 YYNGEE. The CDR3 has 20 residues. The V gene end was trimmed by 3 bases and the J gene end by 1 base; junction bases not matched to a gene: 16. The CDR3, as DNA: TGTGCCAGCAGCGGACTAGCGGGGAAACCCCGAAAAGGGGGCACAGATACGCAGTATTTT. Protein product: CASSGLAGKPRKGGTDTQYF.